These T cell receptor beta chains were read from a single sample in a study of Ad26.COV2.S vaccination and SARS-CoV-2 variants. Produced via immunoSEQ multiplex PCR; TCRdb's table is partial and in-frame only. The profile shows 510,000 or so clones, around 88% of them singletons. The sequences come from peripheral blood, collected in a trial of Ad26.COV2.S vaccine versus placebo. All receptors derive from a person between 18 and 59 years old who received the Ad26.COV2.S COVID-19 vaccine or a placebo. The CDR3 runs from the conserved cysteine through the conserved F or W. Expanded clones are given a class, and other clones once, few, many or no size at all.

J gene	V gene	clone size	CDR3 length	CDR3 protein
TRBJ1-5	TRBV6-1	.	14	CASSEGRGNQPQHF
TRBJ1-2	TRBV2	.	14	CASSEPFGDYGYTF
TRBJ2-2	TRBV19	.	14	CASKESPVAGELFF
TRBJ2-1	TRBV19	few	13	CASSIGFGDEQFF
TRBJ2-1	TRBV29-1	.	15	CSVEDGLRGYNEQFF
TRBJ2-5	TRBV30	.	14	CAWMGLAGLETQYF
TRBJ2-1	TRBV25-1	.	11	CASSELVEQFF
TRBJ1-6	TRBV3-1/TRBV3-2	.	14	CASSQGGSNSPLHF
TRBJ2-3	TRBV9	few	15	CASSVGSGNTDTQYF
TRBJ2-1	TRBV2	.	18	CASSGPKTSGAAYNEQFF
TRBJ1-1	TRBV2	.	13	CASLDRVNTEAFF
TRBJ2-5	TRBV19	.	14	CASSPQVAGETQYF
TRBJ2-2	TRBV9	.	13	CASSVGGFGELFF
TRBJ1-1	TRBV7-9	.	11	CASIQDREAFF
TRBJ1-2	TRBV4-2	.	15	CASSQDEGAGDGYTF
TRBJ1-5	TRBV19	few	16	CASFDFGGTGNQPQHF
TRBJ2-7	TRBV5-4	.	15	CASSTSPGTPYEQYF
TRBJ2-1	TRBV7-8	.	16	CASSPIGLAGYNEQFF
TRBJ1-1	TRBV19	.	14	CASSPGTGGSEAFF
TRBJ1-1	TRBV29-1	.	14	CSVHRADMNTEAFF
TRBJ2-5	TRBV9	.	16	CASSVKRLAGKETQYF
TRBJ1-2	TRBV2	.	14	CASSGDRGNYGYTF
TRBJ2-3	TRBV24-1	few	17	CATSAPRASGFTDTQYF
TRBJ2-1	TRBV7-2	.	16	CASSPGTGREWHEQFF
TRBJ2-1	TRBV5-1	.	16	CASSLDAGESYNEQFF
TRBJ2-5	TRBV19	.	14	CASSVAGVQETQYF
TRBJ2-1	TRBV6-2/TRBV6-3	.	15	CASSQYLLSYNEQFF
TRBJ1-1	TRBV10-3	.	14	CANRQASSNTEAFF
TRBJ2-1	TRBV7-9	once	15	CASSLDGAGGVEQFF
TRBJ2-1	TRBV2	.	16	CASSIRQGRGDNEQFF
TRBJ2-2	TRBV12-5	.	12	CASGLVGGELFF
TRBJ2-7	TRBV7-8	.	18	CASSLWWREGGSYYEQYF
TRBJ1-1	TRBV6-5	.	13	CASSYGQNTEAFF
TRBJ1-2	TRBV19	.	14	CASSEQAANYGYTF
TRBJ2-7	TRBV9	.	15	CASSASSSGPYEQYF
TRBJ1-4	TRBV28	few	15	CASSQTTGAGEKLFF
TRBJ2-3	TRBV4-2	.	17	CASSQGGGLAGTDTQYF
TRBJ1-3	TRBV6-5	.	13	CASTRGAGNTIYF
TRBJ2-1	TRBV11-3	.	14	CASSLVGSVNEQFF
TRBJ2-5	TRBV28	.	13	CASSLVHQETQYF
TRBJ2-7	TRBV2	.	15	CASSQEPQTPYEQYF
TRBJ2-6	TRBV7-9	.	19	CASSLAGLRALSGANVLTF
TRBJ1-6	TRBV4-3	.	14	CASSVGLYNSPLHF
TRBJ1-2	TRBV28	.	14	CASSPRGPGHGYTF